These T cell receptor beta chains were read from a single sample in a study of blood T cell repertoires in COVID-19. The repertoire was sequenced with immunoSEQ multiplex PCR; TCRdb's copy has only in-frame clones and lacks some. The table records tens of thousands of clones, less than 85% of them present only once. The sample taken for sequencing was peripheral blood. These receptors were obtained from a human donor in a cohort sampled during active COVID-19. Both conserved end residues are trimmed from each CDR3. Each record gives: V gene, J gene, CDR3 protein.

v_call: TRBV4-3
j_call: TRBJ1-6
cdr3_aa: ASRPAWSSYNSPLH

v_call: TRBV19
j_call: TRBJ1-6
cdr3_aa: ASSTSSYNSPLH

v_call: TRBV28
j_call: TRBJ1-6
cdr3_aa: ASSSGGGEDSPLH

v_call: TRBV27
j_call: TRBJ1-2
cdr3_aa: ASSQQNSYGYT

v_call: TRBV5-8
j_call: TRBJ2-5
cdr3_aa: ASRYQGGPQETQY

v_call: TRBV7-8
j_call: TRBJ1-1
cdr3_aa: ASSLAGGEAF

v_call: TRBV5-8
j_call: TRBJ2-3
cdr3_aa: ASSLRTSGSGTQY

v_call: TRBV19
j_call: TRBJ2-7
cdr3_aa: ASSEQGSSYEQY

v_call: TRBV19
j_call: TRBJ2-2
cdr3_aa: ATGLISVGELF

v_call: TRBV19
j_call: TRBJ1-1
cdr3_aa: ASRGGQWNTEAF

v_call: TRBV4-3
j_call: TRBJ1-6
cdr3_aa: ASSQGGRGNSPLH

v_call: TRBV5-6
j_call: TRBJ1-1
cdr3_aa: ASSWTERDTEAF

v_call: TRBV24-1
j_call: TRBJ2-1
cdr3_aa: ATSVAGGYNEQF

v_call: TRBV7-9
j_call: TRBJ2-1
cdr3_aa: ASSLGASQYYNEQF

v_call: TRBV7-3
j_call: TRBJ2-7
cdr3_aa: ASSSGTGGLKQY

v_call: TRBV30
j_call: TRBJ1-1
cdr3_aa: AWSVSGVNTEAF

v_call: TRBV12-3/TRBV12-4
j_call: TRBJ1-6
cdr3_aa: ASSFQGSPLH

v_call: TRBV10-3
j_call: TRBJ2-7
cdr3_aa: AISALAGGFYEQY

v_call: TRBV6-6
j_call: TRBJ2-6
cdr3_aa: ASSPFTGRTGESGANVLT

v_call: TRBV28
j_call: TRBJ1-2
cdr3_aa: ASSLGQIYGYT

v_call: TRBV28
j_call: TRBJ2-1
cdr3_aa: ASKTGGQGRNEQF

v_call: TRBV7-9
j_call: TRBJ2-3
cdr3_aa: ASSAGWGGGTDTQY

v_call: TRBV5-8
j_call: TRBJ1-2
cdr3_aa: ASSLPGQPNYGYT

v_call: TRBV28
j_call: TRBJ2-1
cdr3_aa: ASRGGEQF

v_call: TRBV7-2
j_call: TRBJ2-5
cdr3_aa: ASSFQRGDGETQY

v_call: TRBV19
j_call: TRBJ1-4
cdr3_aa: ASKGGGAYEKLF

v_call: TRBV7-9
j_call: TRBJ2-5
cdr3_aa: ASSLGSGTGGGETQY

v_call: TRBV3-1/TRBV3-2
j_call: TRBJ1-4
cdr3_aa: ASSQEQTTNEKLF

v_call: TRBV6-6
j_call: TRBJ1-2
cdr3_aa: ASSYGDRVVSYT

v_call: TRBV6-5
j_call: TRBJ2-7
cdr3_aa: ASSYGTPRGYEQY

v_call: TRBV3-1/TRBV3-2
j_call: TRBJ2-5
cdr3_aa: ASSLLAGETQY

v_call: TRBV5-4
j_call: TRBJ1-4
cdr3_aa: ASSLAGTNEKLF

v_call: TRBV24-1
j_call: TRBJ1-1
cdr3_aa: ATSDPRFEGSEAF

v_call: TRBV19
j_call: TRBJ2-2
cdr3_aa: ASSGQGDTGELF

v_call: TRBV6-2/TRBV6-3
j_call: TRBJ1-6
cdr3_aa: ASTPGGTGRSLH

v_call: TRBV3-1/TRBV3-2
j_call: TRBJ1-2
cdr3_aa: ASSQEDRGSGYT

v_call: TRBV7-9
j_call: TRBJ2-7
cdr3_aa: ASSSSNQGPIEQY

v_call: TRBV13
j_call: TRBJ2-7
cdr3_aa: ASSKLGRGYEQY

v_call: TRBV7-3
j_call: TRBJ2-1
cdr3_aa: ASSPGAGGPYNEQF

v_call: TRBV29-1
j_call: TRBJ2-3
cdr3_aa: SAGTGEVGTDTQY